This T cell receptor (beta chain) was observed in a study of shared clonotypes between healthy human individuals. Those who donated were healthy HIV-negative adults, with no recent acute infections or vaccinations reported. From CD4+ cells came CD45RA+ naive and CD45RA-negative memory subsets. CDR3 size: 16 residues. Trimming pared 3 bases from V and 3 bases from J, leaving 12 bases between. The germline gives CDR1 SGHVS, CDR2 FNYEAQ. Concerning this clone itself: Its antigen is unidentified.

Assay used: immunoSEQ multiplex PCR; TCRdb lists only in-frame clones, some missing. The sample records about 2.4 million clones, 85% to 95% being singletons. Findings and caveats of the study: The generation probabilities recorded for non-shared clonotypes fell below those of clonotypes shared by all four donors. Inspection by rarefaction showed sorted-subset sequencing to be incomplete despite large depth.

The rearrangement links TRBV7-6 to TRBJ1-6, with D unresolved. The TCR originated in a young man in good health. The specimen sequenced was naive CD4+ T cells sorted from blood. Subset: CD45RA+ positively selected. The CDR3 reads CASSLVPGSYNSPLHF. The CDR3 DNA reads TGTGCCAGCAGCTTGGTTCCCGGCAGCTATAATTCACCCCTCCACTTT.